The 28 T cell receptor beta chains listed next were all sequenced from one sample in a study of cytomegalovirus exposure and HLA in healthy donors (dated by TCRdb to 2017 to 2019). Library generation was performed with the immunoSEQ multiplex PCR assay. For the multiplex PCR, a mixture combining 60 forward primers for TCR Vbeta segments and 13 reverse primers for TCR Jbeta segments was used. Here the immuneACCESS table is served through TCRdb, limited to in-frame sequences with V and J called. Missing clones are a known gap in these copies; in checked studies unresolved V genes cover under half, and the rest lacks a known reason. Recorded for this sample are some 160,000 clones; over 80% of them occurred a single time. The ten largest clonotypes hold under 2% of the sample. The sample was PBMCs. The receptors here all came from a woman aged 18-30 years in good health and CMV-seronegative.

Concerning this clone: Germline and junction disagree at one end, which may indicate a read error. V is TRBV6-4 and J is TRBJ1-2, with D uncertain. Germline CDR1 reads MRHNA; CDR2 reads SNTAGT. CDR3 length: 12 amino acids. The chain's CDR3 is CAGRRELGGYTF. The DNA for the CDR3 is TGTGCCGGCAGGAGGGAATTGGGTGGCTACACCTTC.

Here the CDR3 DNA reads TGTGCCAGCAGCAAAACCCTGACAGCCAGCACTGAAGCTTTCTTT. This sequence encodes CASSKTLTASTEAFF. The rearrangement uses TRBV5-6 and TRBJ1-1, with D possibly matching TRBD1 (5 bases). This CDR3 is 15 amino acids long. V was trimmed by 4 bases and J by 4 bases, leaving 17 bases between them. Germline V lookup: CDR1 SGHDT, CDR2 YYEEEE.

The CDR3 nucleotides read TGTGCCAGCACGCCTACTTTAGGGGATGAGCAGTTCTTC. This translates into CASTPTLGDEQFF. The chain combines TRBV18 with TRBJ2-1, with D maybe TRBD1 (5 bases). The CDR3 runs 13 residues. V was pared by 8 bases and J by 8 bases, with 16 bases between. Germline V gene data show CDR1 as KGHSH and CDR2 as LQKENI.

The CDR3 sequence: CASSDAGNQPQHF. The CDR3 DNA reads as TGTGCCAGCAGCGACGCAGGGAATCAGCCCCAGCATTTT. The chain couples TRBV28 to TRBJ1-5; tentatively, D is TRBD1 (5 bases). Germline V gives CDR1 MDHEN, CDR2 SYDVKM. V was cut by 6 bases and J by 4 bases, with 10 bases left in between. The CDR3 covers 13 residues.

A note on this clone: The junction shows a germline mismatch at one end, possibly a read error. This same CDR3 is encoded by further DNA sequences in the sample. V gene TRBV10-3 combines with J gene TRBJ1-1, with D perhaps matching TRBD1 (6 bases). CDR1 and CDR2 (germline): ENHRY, SYGVKD. The CDR3 runs to 16 residues. CDR3 in DNA: TGTGCCATCAGTGAGTCGCTTAGGACAGTGAATACTGAAGCTTTCTTT. It yields the protein CAISESLRTVNTEAFF.

CDR3 protein: CASSVEQGPVYGYTF. CDR3 sequence (DNA): TGTGCCAGCAGCGTAGAACAGGGCCCCGTCTATGGCTACACCTTC. This chain uses TRBV9 with TRBJ1-2, with a weak D call TRBD1 (6 bases). Germline V CDR1 and CDR2: SGDLS, YYNGEE. Trimming removed 0 bases at V and 4 bases at J, with 13 bases between. There are 15 residues in the CDR3.

CDR3 in DNA: TGCGCCAGCAGCCCACCGGGACAGAACACTGAAGCTTTCTTT. The encoded protein is CASSPPGQNTEAFF. The chain recombines TRBV4-1 with TRBJ1-1; TRBD1 might be the D (6 bases). The CDR3 extends over 14 amino acids. The germline CDR1 and CDR2 sequences are MGHRA and YSYEKL. V was shortened by 4 bases and J by 1 base, with 10 bases between the two germline ends.

V is TRBV6-1 and J is TRBJ2-7; perhaps TRBD2 as D (8 bases). The germline gives CDR1 MNHNS, CDR2 SASEGT. V was trimmed by 11 bases and J by 4 bases, leaving 24 bases between them. The CDR3 runs 15 residues. The CDR3 spells CAGSGGRGLSYEQYF. The CDR3 DNA sequence: TGTGCCGGATCGGGAGGGAGGGGGCTGTCGTACGAGCAGTACTTC.

This chain links TRBV19 with TRBJ1-4, with D tentatively TRBD1 (6 bases). The CDR3 spans 14 residues. The germline V gene has CDR1 LNHDA and CDR2 SQIVND (reference sequence). The V and J ends lost 6 bases and 0 bases respectively, with 8 bases between them. The CDR3 is CASSYRATNEKLFF. The CDR3 coding sequence is TGTGCCAGTAGCTACAGGGCAACTAATGAAAAACTGTTTTTT.

The V call is TRBV27, the J call TRBJ1-1, with TRBD1 as a possible D gene (6 bases). CDR1 is MNHEY, CDR2 SMNVEV, per germline (reference sequence). V lost 5 bases to trimming and J lost 2 bases, with 12 bases between them. The CDR3 has 14 amino acids. The CDR3 spells CASSQQGLNTEAFF. The CDR3, as DNA: TGTGCCAGCAGTCAGCAGGGGCTTAACACTGAAGCTTTCTTT.

The genes are TRBV29-1 and TRBJ1-1, with no clear D. The V gene lost 4 bases and the J gene lost 6 bases, with 12 bases spanning the gap. This CDR3 comprises 12 residues. The V gene's germline CDR1 is SQVTM and CDR2 ANQGSEA. This CDR3 reads CSVGSERAEAFF. The CDR3 DNA sequence: TGCAGCGTTGGAAGTGAGAGGGCTGAAGCTTTCTTT.

This rearrangement joins TRBV11-2 to TRBJ1-1; perhaps TRBD1 as D (6 bases). This CDR3 region has 15 residues. From germline, CDR1 is SGHAT and CDR2 FQNNGV. The germline V and J ends were trimmed by 4 bases and 0 bases, with 12 bases remaining between them. The CDR3, as DNA: TGTGCCAGCAGCTCGACAGGTACTCTGAACACTGAAGCTTTCTTT. It is translated as CASSSTGTLNTEAFF.

The CDR3 nucleotides read TGTGCCAGCAGTTTTGCCTCACAGACTAACTATGGCTACACCTTC. This translates into CASSFASQTNYGYTF. The rearrangement uses TRBV28 and TRBJ1-2; D not resolved. This CDR3 comprises 15 residues. CDR1 and CDR2 (germline): MDHEN, SYDVKM. Trimming removed 3 bases from V and 0 bases from J, with 11 bases in between.

The chain employs TRBV28 and TRBJ1-3, with D possibly TRBD1 on 6 matching bases. CDR3 length equals 18 residues. Germline-derived CDR1 and CDR2 are MDHEN and SYDVKM. Trimming removed 6 bases from V and 0 bases from J, with 21 bases in between. CDR3 nucleotide sequence: TGTGCCAGCAGAACACGACTCCGGACAGCTACCTCTGGAAACACCATATATTTT. Protein: CASRTRLRTATSGNTIYF.

The V and J genes are TRBV9 and TRBJ2-3; 15 bases align to TRBD2. The CDR3 is 16 residues long. The V and J ends lost 5 bases and 4 bases, in that order; junction bases with no gene match: 5. CDR1 is SGDLS and CDR2 is YYNGEE in the germline V gene. The CDR3 DNA reads as TGTGCCAGCAGGGGACTAGCGGGGGGTCTGGCAGATACGCAGTATTTT. Translated, it gives CASRGLAGGLADTQYF. Full variable domain (remainder filled in from reference TRBV9 and TRBJ2-3): DSGVTQTPKHLITATGQRVTLRCSPRSGDLSVYWYQQSLDQGLQFLIQYYNGEERAKGNILERFSAQQFPDLHSELNLSSLELGDSALYFCASRGLAGGLADTQYFGPGTRLTVL.

This rearrangement joins TRBV28 to TRBJ2-7; D might be TRBD1 (5 bases). V shed 1 base and J shed 4 bases, with 11 bases lying between them. This CDR3 has 14 residues. Germline lookup yields CDR1 MDHEN and CDR2 SYDVKM. CDR3 protein: CASSLSPGMYEQYF. For the CDR3, the DNA is TGTGCCAGCAGTTTATCCCCAGGGATGTACGAGCAGTACTTC.

V usage is TRBV12-5 and J usage is TRBJ1-2, with TRBD1 identical over 7 bases. Trimming at V came to 2 bases and at J to 0 bases, leaving 12 bases not matched to a gene. CDR3 length: 18 residues. The germline V gene encodes CDR1 LGHNT and CDR2 FRNRAP. CDR3 in amino acids: CASGLIVLGGQPNYGYTF. CDR3 sequence (DNA): TGTGCTAGTGGTTTGATCGTTTTGGGGGGACAGCCTAACTATGGCTACACCTTC.

V gene TRBV19 combines with J gene TRBJ2-1; tentative D call: TRBD2 (6 bases). This CDR3 spans 14 amino acids. In germline, CDR1 is LNHDA, CDR2 SQIVND (reference sequence). Trimming cost V 5 bases and J 9 bases, with 17 bases left between them. The CDR3 is CASSRQRASPEQFF. For the CDR3, the DNA is TGTGCCAGTAGTCGCCAGCGGGCCTCTCCTGAGCAGTTCTTC.

This chain uses TRBV5-6 with TRBJ1-1; 9 bases are a match to TRBD1. The length of the CDR3 is 14 residues. Germline CDR1 is SGHDT and CDR2 is YYEEEE. V lost 4 bases and J lost 8; bases outside the gene matches: 9. DNA for the CDR3: TGTGCCAGCAGCCAAGGACAGGGGAGGTCCGAAGCTTTCTTT. Its translation: CASSQGQGRSEAFF.

Note on this clone: Other DNA sequences in this sample translate to the same CDR3. This chain joins TRBV5-1 and TRBJ2-7; perhaps TRBD1 as D (6 bases). This CDR3 comprises 15 residues. CDR1 is SGHRS, CDR2 YFSETQ, per germline. Trimming shortened V by 4 bases and J by 5 bases, and 19 bases separated the two germline ends. The CDR3 loop is CASSTRQGPTHEQYF. The CDR3 coding sequence is TGCGCCAGCAGCACCAGGCAGGGGCCAACCCACGAGCAGTACTTC. Supplemented by reference TRBV5-1 and TRBJ2-7, the full variable domain reads KAGVTQTPRYLIKTRGQQVTLSCSPISGHRSVSWYQQTPGQGLQFLFEYFSETQRNKGNFPGRFSGRQFSNSRSEMNVSTLELGDSALYLCASSTRQGPTHEQYFGPGTRLTVT.

This clone was observed once. The rearrangement links TRBV12-5 to TRBJ1-2; D not certain. CDR3 length equals 16 residues. V shed 0 bases and J shed 0 bases, with 11 bases lying between them. CDR1 is LGHNT and CDR2 is FRNRAP in the germline V gene. DNA of the CDR3: TGTGCTAGTGGTTTGGTGGAGGGTCTGGCTAACTATGGCTACACCTTC. Translation: CASGLVEGLANYGYTF.

This clone has more than one count but fewer than ten. This chain links TRBV7-9 with TRBJ1-1; D possibly corresponds to TRBD1 (6 bases). The CDR3 totals 12 residues. Trimming took 6 bases from V and 7 from J, leaving 12 bases between them. Germline assignment: CDR1 SEHNR and CDR2 FQNEAQ (reference sequence). The CDR3 region is CASSLGQREAFF. The CDR3 DNA sequence: TGTGCCAGCAGTCTTGGACAGCGTGAAGCTTTCTTT. Based on the CDR3 plus reference TRBV7-9 and TRBJ1-1, the full variable domain is DTGVSQNPRHKITKRGQNVTFRCDPISEHNRLYWYRQTLGQGPEFLTYFQNEAQLEKSRLLSDRFSAERPKGSFSTLEIQRTEQGDSAMYLCASSLGQREAFFGQGTRLTVV.

The V call is TRBV5-1, the J call TRBJ1-4; no definite D call. The germline V gene encodes CDR1 SGHRS and CDR2 YFSETQ. V shed 8 bases and J shed 2 bases, with 16 bases lying between them. CDR3 length: 15 amino acids. CDR3 in amino acids: CASSPGSATNEKLFF. The DNA for the CDR3 is TGCGCCAGTTCGCCAGGATCGGCGACTAATGAAAAACTGTTTTTT.

This rearrangement joins TRBV9 to TRBJ1-6; TRBD1 aligns across 7 bases. In germline, CDR1 is SGDLS, CDR2 YYNGEE. Germline trimming cut 2 bases from V and 5 bases from J; bases unmatched to any gene: 1. The length of the CDR3 is 14 residues. DNA of the CDR3: TGTGCCAGCAGCGTGACAGGGAATAATTCACCCCTCCACTTT. The encoded protein is CASSVTGNNSPLHF.

The V and J genes are TRBV28 and TRBJ2-2; 10 bases agree with TRBD1. Germline assignment: CDR1 MDHEN and CDR2 SYDVKM. The V and J ends lost 5 bases and 6 bases, in that order; junction bases with no gene match: 9. The length of the CDR3 is 16 residues. The CDR3 nucleotides are TGTGCCAGCAGTCCTCGAGGGACAGGGGTGGCCGGGGAGCTGTTTTTT. It encodes CASSPRGTGVAGELFF.

In this sample, this clone turned up once. The chain joins TRBV19 to TRBJ1-5; TRBD1 aligns across 7 bases. CDR3 size: 14 residues. Germline CDR1 and CDR2: LNHDA and SQIVND (reference sequence). V lost 3 bases and J lost 4; bases outside the gene matches: 3. DNA for the CDR3: TGTGCCAGTAGTATTGGGACAGCGAATCAGCCCCAGCATTTT. This gives the protein CASSIGTANQPQHF. The whole variable domain, filled in from reference TRBV19 and TRBJ1-5, reads DGGITQSPKYLFRKEGQNVTLSCEQNLNHDAMYWYRQDPGQGLRLIYYSQIVNDFQKGDIAEGYSVSREKKESFPLTVTSAQKNPTAFYLCASSIGTANQPQHFGDGTRLSIL.

The chain couples TRBV6-5 to TRBJ1-2; D is perhaps TRBD1 (6 bases). V was cut by 5 bases and J by 0 bases, with 10 bases left in between. Germline loops: CDR1 MNHEY, CDR2 SVGAGI. The CDR3 runs 14 residues. The CDR3 bases are TGTGCCAGCAGTAGAGGACAGTCTAACTATGGCTACACCTTC. As protein: CASSRGQSNYGYTF.

This chain connects TRBV7-9 to TRBJ2-7; D remains unclear. Germline V gene data show CDR1 as SEHNR and CDR2 as FQNEAQ (reference sequence). The CDR3 loop spans 13 amino acids. V lost 5 bases, J lost 3 bases, and 11 bases lay in between. Written as DNA, the CDR3 is TGTGCCAGCAGCCCCGTGGCAGGCTACGAGCAGTACTTC. Encoded protein: CASSPVAGYEQYF.